This T cell receptor (beta chain) was captured by sequencing in a study of cytomegalovirus exposure and HLA in healthy donors. Study at large: The roughly 120 validation repertoires, a later analysis reported, used the same platform as the approximately 670 first-cohort repertoires. Study-wide findings and caveats: Subsequent analysis of the 95 to 150 validation repertoires found a tendency for first-cohort TCR clusters to co-occur. High sensitivity and specificity were reportedly achieved when the classifier diagnosed cytomegalovirus status. Across donors, most TCRs were seen rarely, yet some public ones were widespread.

TCRdb's table, derived via immunoSEQ multiplex PCR, lists solely in-frame clones and lacks some. The table shows over 150,000 clones, with 75% to 85% occurring only once. V lost 0 bases and J lost 6, with 18 bases in between. The length of the CDR3 is 15 residues. Germline-derived CDR1 and CDR2 are SQVTM and ANQGSEA. With respect to this clone: Its antigen is not known.

The chain recombines TRBV29-1 with TRBJ2-7, with D tentatively TRBD1 (6 bases). This receptor was obtained from a woman aged 30 to 39 in good health and CMV-seropositive. The sequenced sample consisted of PBMCs. CDR3 nucleotides: TGCAGCGTTGAAGAAGATAACAGGGTTGCGGGCGAGCAGTACTTC. Translated: CSVEEDNRVAGEQYF.